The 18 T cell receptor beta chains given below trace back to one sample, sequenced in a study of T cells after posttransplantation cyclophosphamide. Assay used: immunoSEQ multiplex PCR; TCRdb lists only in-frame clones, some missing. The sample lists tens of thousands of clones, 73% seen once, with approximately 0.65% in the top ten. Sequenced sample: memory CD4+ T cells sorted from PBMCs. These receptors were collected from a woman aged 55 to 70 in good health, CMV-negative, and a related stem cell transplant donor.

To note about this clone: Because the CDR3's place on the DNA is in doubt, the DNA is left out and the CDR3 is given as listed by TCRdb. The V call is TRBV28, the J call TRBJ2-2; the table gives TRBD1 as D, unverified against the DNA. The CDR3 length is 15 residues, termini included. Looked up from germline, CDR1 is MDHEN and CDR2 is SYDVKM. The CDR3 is CASSTSSRATGELFF.

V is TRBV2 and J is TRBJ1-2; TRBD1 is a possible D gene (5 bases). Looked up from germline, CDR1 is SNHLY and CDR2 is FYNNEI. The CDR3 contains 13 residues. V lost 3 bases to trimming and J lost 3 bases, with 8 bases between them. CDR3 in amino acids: CASSEGPDYGYTF. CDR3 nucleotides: TGTGCCAGCAGTGAGGGGCCAGACTATGGCTACACCTTC.

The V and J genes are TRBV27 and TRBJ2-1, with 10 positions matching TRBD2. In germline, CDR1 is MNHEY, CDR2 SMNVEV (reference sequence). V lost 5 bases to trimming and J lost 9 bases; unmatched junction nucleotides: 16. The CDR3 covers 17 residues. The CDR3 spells CASSPVLAGPQGSEQFF. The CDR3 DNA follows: TGTGCCAGCAGTCCGGTACTAGCGGGGCCCCAGGGGAGTGAGCAGTTCTTC.

CDR3 loop: CATSRGGLSATGELFF. The CDR3 DNA follows: TGTGCCACCAGCAGAGGGGGACTAAGCGCGACCGGGGAGCTGTTTTTT. The chain couples TRBV15 to TRBJ2-2, with 7 bases matching TRBD2. The CDR3 extends over 16 amino acids. Trimming cost V 1 base and J 5 bases; bases outside gene matches: 7. Germline V gene sequence: CDR1 LNHNV, CDR2 YYDKDF (reference sequence).

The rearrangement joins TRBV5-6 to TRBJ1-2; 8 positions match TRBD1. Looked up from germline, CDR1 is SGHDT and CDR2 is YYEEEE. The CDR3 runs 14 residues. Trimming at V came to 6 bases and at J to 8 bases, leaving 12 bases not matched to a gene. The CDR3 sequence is CASINPGQGWGYTF. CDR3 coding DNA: TGTGCCAGCATAAACCCCGGACAGGGTTGGGGCTACACCTTC. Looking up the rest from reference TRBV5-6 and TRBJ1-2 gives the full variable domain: DAGVTQSPTHLIKTRGQQVTLRCSPKSGHDTVSWYQQALGQGPQFIFQYYEEEERQRGNFPDRFSGHQFPNYSSELNVNALLLGDSALYLCASINPGQGWGYTFGSGTRLTVV.

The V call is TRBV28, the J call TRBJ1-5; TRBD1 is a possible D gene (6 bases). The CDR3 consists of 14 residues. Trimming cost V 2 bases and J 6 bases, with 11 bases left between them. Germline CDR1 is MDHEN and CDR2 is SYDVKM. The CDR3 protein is CASSLTGGSQPQHF. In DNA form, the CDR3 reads TGTGCCAGCAGTTTAACGGGGGGCAGTCAGCCCCAGCATTTT.

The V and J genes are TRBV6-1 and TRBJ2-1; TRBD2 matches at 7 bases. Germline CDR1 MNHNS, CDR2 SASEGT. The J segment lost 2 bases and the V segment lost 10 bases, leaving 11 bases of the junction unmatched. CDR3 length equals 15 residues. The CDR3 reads CATLAAGRAYNEQFF. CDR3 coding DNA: TGTGCCACATTAGCGGCGGGGAGGGCCTACAATGAGCAGTTCTTC.

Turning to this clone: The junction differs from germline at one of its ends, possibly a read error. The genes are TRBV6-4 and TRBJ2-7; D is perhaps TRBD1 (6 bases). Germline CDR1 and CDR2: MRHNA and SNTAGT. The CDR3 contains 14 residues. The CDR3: CASTPGHISHEQYF. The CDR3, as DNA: TGTGCCAGCACCCCGGGACATATCTCCCACGAGCAGTACTTC.

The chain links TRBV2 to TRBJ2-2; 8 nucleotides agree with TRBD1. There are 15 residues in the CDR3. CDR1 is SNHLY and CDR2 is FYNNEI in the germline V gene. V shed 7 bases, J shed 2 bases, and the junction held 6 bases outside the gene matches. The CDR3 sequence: CASTRDRFNTGELFF. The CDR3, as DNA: TGTGCCAGCACCAGGGACAGGTTCAACACCGGGGAGCTGTTTTTT.

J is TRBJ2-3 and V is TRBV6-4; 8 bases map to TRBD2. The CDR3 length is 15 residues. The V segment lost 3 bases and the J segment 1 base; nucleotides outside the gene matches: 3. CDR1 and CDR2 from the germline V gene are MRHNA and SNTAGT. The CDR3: CASSEWRGGTDTQYF. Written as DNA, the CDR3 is TGTGCCAGCAGTGAATGGCGGGGGGGCACAGATACGCAGTATTTT.

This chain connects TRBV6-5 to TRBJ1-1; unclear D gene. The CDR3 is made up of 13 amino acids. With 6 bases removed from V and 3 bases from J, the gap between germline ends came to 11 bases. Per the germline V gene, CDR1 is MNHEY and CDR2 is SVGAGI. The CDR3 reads CASRREVDTEAFF. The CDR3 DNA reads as TGTGCCAGCAGGAGGGAAGTTGACACTGAAGCTTTCTTT.

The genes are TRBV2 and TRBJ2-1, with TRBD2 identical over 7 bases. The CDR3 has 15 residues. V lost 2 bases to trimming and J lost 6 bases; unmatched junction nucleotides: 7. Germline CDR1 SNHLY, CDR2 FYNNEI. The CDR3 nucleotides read TGTGCCAGCAGTGAACGAGGGAGGGCCCTCAATGAGCAGTTCTTC. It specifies CASSERGRALNEQFF.

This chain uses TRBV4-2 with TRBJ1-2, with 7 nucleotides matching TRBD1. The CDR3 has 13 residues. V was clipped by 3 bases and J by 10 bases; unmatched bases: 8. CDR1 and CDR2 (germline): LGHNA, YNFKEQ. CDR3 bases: TGTGCCAGCAGCCAGGCGAGACAGGGCGACTACACCTTC. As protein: CASSQARQGDYTF.

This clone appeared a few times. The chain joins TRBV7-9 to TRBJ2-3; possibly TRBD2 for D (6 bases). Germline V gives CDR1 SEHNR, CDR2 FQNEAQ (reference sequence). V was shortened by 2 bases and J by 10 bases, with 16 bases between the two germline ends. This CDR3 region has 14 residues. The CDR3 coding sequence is TGTGCCAGCAGCTTACGGGCTAGCGCTGGGCCGCAGTATTTT. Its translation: CASSLRASAGPQYF. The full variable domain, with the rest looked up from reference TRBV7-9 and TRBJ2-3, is DTGVSQNPRHKITKRGQNVTFRCDPISEHNRLYWYRQTLGQGPEFLTYFQNEAQLEKSRLLSDRFSAERPKGSFSTLEIQRTEQGDSAMYLCASSLRASAGPQYFGPGTRLTVL.

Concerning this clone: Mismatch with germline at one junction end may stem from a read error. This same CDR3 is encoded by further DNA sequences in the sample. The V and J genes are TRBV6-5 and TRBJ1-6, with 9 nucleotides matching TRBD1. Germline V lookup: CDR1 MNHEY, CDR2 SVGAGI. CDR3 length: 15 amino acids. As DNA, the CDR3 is TGTGCCAGCAGAACGAAACAGGGGGCGAATTCCCCCCTCCACTTT. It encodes CASRTKQGANSPLHF.

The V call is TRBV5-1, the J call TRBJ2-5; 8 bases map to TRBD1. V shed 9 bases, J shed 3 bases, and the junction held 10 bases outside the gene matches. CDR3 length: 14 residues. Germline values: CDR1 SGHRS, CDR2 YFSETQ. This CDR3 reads CATTLTGGKETQYF. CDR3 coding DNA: TGCGCCACCACTTTAACAGGGGGGAAAGAGACCCAGTACTTC.

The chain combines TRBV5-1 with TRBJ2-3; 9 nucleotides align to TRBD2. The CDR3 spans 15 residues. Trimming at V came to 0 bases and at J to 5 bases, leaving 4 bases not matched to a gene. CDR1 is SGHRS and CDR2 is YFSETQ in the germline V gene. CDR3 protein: CASSLGLTSGDTQYF. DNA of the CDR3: TGCGCCAGCAGCTTGGGATTGACTAGCGGAGATACGCAGTATTTT.

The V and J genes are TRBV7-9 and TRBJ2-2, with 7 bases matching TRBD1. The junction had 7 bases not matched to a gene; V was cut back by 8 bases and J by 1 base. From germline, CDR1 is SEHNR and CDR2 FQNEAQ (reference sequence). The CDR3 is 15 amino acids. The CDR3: CASRSGQMNTGELFF. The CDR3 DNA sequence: TGTGCCAGCCGTTCGGGACAGATGAACACCGGGGAGCTGTTTTTT. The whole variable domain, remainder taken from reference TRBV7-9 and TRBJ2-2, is DTGVSQNPRHKITKRGQNVTFRCDPISEHNRLYWYRQTLGQGPEFLTYFQNEAQLEKSRLLSDRFSAERPKGSFSTLEIQRTEQGDSAMYLCASRSGQMNTGELFFGEGSRLTVL.